This TCR beta chain emerged from a study of blood T cells in healthy people across ages. The draw of peripheral blood yielded roughly 9.1 milliliters from each donor. Germline loops: CDR1 DFQATT, CDR2 SNEGSKA (reference sequence). The CDR3 consists of 12 residues. Together with a sample-barcoded 5' primer, a J-beta primer mix was included in a second PCR lasting about 6 to 11 cycles. TCRdb recomputed calls from the 5' RACE reads with MiXCR, one row per CDR3 protein. The sample contains hundreds of thousands of distinct CDR3 sequences, around 32% of which appear only once. The chain links TRBV20-1 to TRBJ1-2; tentatively, D is TRBD1 (5 bases). The clonotype was recovered from a woman aged 80 or over in good health. Sequencing input: blood. CDR3 sequence reads: CRAGEDIGLYTF. The CDR3 region has the DNA TGCAGGGCGGGGGAGGACATAGGTTTATACACCTTC.